The 11 T cell receptor beta chains given below trace back to one sample, sequenced in a study of T cell responses to AZD1222 COVID-19 vaccine. Using immunoSEQ multiplex PCR, the repertoire was profiled, and TCRdb retains in-frame clones only, with some absent. The data show 130,000 or so clones, approximately 95% seen once. Sequenced here: peripheral blood, sampled on day 0 of MenACWY control vaccination. Receptor source: an adult in good health.

The gene calls are TRBV5-6 and TRBJ1-6; 8 bases fit TRBD1. CDR3 length: 15 amino acids. With 2 bases clipped from V and 8 bases from J, the junction kept 6 bases outside the gene matches. CDR1 and CDR2 (germline): SGHDT, YYEEEE. This CDR3 reads CASSFQGAGHSPLHF. The CDR3 nucleotides are TGTGCCAGCAGCTTCCAGGGGGCAGGTCATTCACCCCTCCACTTT.

The rearrangement uses TRBV21-1 and TRBJ2-1. TRBV21-1 is an annotated pseudogene. The CDR3 consists of 16 residues. CDR3 residues: CASSKVGPNSYNEQFF. As DNA, the CDR3 is TGTGCCAGCAGCAAAGTAGGACCCAACTCCTACAATGAGCAGTTCTTC.

The V call is TRBV11-2, the J call TRBJ1-4, with D hard to call. The CDR3 totals 15 residues. Trimming left V 4 bases short and J 5 bases short, with 14 bases between. The germline V gene has CDR1 SGHAT and CDR2 FQNNGV. The CDR3 is CASSSLAFSNEKLFF. The DNA for the CDR3 is TGTGCCAGCAGCTCCCTGGCCTTTTCAAATGAAAAACTGTTTTTT.

The chain recombines TRBV2 with TRBJ1-5; D is perhaps TRBD1 (5 bases). The germline V gene encodes CDR1 SNHLY and CDR2 FYNNEI. V was clipped by 6 bases and J by 1 base, with 13 bases between them. CDR3 size: 15 residues. The CDR3 reads CASSLGLTSNQPQHF. CDR3 in DNA: TGTGCCAGCAGCTTGGGACTCACGAGCAATCAGCCCCAGCATTTT. Supplemented by reference TRBV2 and TRBJ1-5, the full variable domain reads EPEVTQTPSHQVTQMGQEVILRCVPISNHLYFYWYRQILGQKVEFLVSFYNNEISEKSEIFDDQFSVERPDGSNFTLKIRSTKLEDSAMYFCASSLGLTSNQPQHFGDGTRLSIL.

The V and J genes are TRBV3-1 (or the pseudogene TRBV3-2) and TRBJ1-2; the D is unclear. Trimming removed 2 bases from V and 4 bases from J, with 11 bases in between. Germline CDR1 and CDR2: LGHDT and YNNKEL (reference sequence). CDR3 length equals 14 residues. CDR3 amino acids: CASSQNPGPYGYTF. The CDR3 DNA sequence: TGTGCCAGCAGCCAAAACCCCGGACCCTATGGCTACACCTTC.

The chain combines TRBV7-2 with TRBJ2-5, with a possible D match to TRBD1 (7 bases). The V gene's germline CDR1 is SGHTA and CDR2 FQGNSA. The CDR3 runs 13 residues. Trimming took 6 bases from V and 5 from J, leaving 13 bases between them. The CDR3 loop reads CASRSGGRETQYF. The CDR3 coding sequence is TGTGCCAGCAGGTCAGGGGGGAGGGAGACCCAGTACTTC.

The J gene is TRBJ1-1, the V gene TRBV6-5; D possibly corresponds to TRBD1 (5 bases). CDR3 length equals 13 residues. V was shortened by 4 bases and J by 7 bases, with 13 bases between the two germline ends. Germline CDR1 and CDR2: MNHEY and SVGAGI. The CDR3 reads CASSSRDSYEAFF. The CDR3 DNA sequence: TGTGCCAGCAGTTCTCGCGACAGCTATGAAGCTTTCTTT.

The rearrangement links TRBV4-1 to TRBJ1-2; D call uncertain. Germline-derived CDR1 and CDR2 are MGHRA and YSYEKL. The CDR3 contains 13 residues. Between the trimmed V and J ends, which lost 1 base and 3 bases, there was a span of 6 bases. CDR3 protein: CASSQAPDYGYTF. CDR3 in DNA: TGCGCCAGCAGCCAAGCGCCGGACTATGGCTACACCTTC.

V and J are TRBV18 and TRBJ1-4; a weak D match, TRBD1 (6 bases). The germline CDR1 and CDR2 sequences are KGHSH and LQKENI. Trimming stripped 3 bases from V and 7 bases from J, with 18 bases between. There are 16 residues in the CDR3. In nucleotides, the CDR3 is TGTGCCAGCTCACCGGGGACACCCGTTACGAGTGAAAAACTGTTTTTT. Protein sequence: CASSPGTPVTSEKLFF.

The rearrangement joins TRBV30 to TRBJ2-7, with D perhaps matching TRBD2 (5 bases). Trimming shortened V by 5 bases and J by 3 bases, and 11 bases separated the two germline ends. Germline loops: CDR1 GTSNPN, CDR2 SVGIG (reference sequence). CDR3 size: 12 residues. The CDR3 loop reads CAWGLEGYEQYF. Here the CDR3 DNA reads TGTGCCTGGGGCTTAGAGGGCTACGAGCAGTACTTC.

CDR3 nucleotide sequence: TGTGCCAGCAGCACCATGAACACCGGGGAGCTGTTTTTT. Translating it yields CASSTMNTGELFF. J is TRBJ2-2 and V is TRBV27; D call uncertain. This CDR3 comprises 13 residues. Germline V CDR1 and CDR2: MNHEY, SMNVEV (reference sequence). V lost 6 bases, J lost 1 base, and 6 bases lay in between.